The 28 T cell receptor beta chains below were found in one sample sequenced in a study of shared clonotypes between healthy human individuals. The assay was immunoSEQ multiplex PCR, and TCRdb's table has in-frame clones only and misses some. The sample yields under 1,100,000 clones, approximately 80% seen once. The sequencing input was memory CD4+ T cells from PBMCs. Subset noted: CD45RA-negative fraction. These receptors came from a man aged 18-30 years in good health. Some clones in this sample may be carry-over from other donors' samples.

The CDR3: CASSQVEGQNYEQYF. In nucleotides, the CDR3 is TGTGCCAGCAGCCAAGTTGAGGGACAAAACTACGAGCAGTACTTC. The genes are TRBV4-2 and TRBJ2-5; maybe TRBD1 (6 bases). The J call may not be correct, given that the DNA end is closer to TRBJ2-7. CDR3 length: 15 amino acids. Germline V gene lookup returns CDR1 LGHNA and CDR2 YNFKEQ.

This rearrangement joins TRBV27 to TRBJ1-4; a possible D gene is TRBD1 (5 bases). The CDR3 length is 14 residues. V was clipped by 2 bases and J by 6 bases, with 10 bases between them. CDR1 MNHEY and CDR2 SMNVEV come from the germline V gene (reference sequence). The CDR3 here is CASSLRGAYEKLFF. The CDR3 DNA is TGTGCCAGCAGTTTACGAGGGGCCTATGAAAAACTGTTTTTT.

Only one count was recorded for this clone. CDR3 in DNA: TGTGCCAGCAGTTACCTCGGGACGTTACCAGAGACCCAGTACTTC. This codes for CASSYLGTLPETQYF. The gene calls are TRBV6-6 and TRBJ2-5; the D call may be TRBD1 or TRBD2 (5 bases each). Germline V gives CDR1 MNHNY, CDR2 SVGAGI (reference sequence). V was clipped by 2 bases and J by 4 bases, with 14 bases between them. The CDR3 is 15 residues long.

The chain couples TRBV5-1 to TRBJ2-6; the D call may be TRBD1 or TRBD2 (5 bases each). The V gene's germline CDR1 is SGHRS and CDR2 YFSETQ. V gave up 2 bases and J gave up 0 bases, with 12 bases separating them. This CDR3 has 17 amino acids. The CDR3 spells CASSLAEGNSGANVLTF. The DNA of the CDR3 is TGCGCCAGCAGCTTAGCCGAGGGGAACTCTGGGGCCAACGTCCTGACTTTC. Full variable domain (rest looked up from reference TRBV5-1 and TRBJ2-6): KAGVTQTPRYLIKTRGQQVTLSCSPISGHRSVSWYQQTPGQGLQFLFEYFSETQRNKGNFPGRFSGRQFSNSRSEMNVSTLELGDSALYLCASSLAEGNSGANVLTFGAGSRLTVL.

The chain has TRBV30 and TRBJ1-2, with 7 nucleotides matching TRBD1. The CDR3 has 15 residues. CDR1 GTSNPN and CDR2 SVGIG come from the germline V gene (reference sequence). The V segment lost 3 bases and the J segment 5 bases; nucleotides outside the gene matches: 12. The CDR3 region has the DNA TGTGCCTGGAGCACGACAGGGATAGGGGGGTATGGCTACACCTTC. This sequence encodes CAWSTTGIGGYGYTF.

The CDR3 region is CTSSSRGSEKLFF. CDR3 nucleotides: TGCACCAGCAGCTCAAGGGGGAGTGAAAAACTGTTTTTT. This sequence joins TRBV1 and TRBJ1-4; the table's D call TRBD1 went unverified against the DNA. TRBV1 constitutes a pseudogene. The CDR3 runs 13 residues.

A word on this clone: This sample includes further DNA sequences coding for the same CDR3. CDR3 bases: TGTGCCAGCTCACCACCTAGCGGGAGCCTCTACGAGCAGTACTTC. Its translation: CASSPPSGSLYEQYF. V and J are TRBV18 and TRBJ2-7, with 9 bases fitting TRBD2. The V segment lost 0 bases and the J segment 3 bases; nucleotides outside the gene matches: 3. The CDR3 contains 15 residues. The V gene's germline CDR1 is KGHSH and CDR2 LQKENI.

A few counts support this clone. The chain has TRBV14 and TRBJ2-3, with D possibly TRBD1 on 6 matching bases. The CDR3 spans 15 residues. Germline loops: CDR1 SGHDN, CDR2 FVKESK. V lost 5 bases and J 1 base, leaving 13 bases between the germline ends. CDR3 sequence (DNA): TGTGCCAGCAGCGACAGGCCAGGGGGCACAGATACGCAGTATTTT. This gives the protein CASSDRPGGTDTQYF. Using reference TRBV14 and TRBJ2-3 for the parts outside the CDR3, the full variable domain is EAGVTQFPSHSVIEKGQTVTLRCDPISGHDNLYWYRRVMGKEIKFLLHFVKESKQDESGMPNNRFLAERTGGTYSTLKVQPAELEDSGVYFCASSDRPGGTDTQYFGPGTRLTVL.

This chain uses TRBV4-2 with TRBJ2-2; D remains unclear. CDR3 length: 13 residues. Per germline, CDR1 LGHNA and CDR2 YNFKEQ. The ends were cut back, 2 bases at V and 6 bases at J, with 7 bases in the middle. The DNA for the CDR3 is TGTGCCAGCAGCCAACACTCCCCCGGGGAGCTGTTTTTT. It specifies CASSQHSPGELFF.

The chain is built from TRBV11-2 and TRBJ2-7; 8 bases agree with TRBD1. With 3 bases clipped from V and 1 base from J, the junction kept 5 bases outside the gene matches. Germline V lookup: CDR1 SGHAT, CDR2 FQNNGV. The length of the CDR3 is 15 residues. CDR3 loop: CASSFGTGLSYEQYF. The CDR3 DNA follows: TGTGCCAGCAGCTTTGGGACAGGTCTATCCTACGAGCAGTACTTC. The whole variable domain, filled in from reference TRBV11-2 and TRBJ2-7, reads EAGVAQSPRYKIIEKRQSVAFWCNPISGHATLYWYQQILGQGPKLLIQFQNNGVVDDSQLPKDRFSAERLKGVDSTLKIQPAKLEDSAVYLCASSFGTGLSYEQYFGPGTRLTVT.

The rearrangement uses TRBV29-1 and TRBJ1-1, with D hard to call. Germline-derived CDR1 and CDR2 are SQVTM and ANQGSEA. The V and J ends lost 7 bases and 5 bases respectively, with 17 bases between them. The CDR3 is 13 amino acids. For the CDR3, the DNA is TGCAGCGCCGTTCCGGGTTGGGGAACTGAAGCTTTCTTT. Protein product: CSAVPGWGTEAFF.

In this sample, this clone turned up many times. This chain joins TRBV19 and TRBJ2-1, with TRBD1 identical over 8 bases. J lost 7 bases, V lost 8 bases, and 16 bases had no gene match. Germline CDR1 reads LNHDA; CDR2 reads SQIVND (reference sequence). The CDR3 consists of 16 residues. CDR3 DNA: TGTGCCAGTGGCCCAACCGGGACAGGATCCGGGAATGAGCAGTTCTTC. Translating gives CASGPTGTGSGNEQFF. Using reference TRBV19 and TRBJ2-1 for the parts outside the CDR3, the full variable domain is DGGITQSPKYLFRKEGQNVTLSCEQNLNHDAMYWYRQDPGQGLRLIYYSQIVNDFQKGDIAEGYSVSREKKESFPLTVTSAQKNPTAFYLCASGPTGTGSGNEQFFGPGTRLTVL.

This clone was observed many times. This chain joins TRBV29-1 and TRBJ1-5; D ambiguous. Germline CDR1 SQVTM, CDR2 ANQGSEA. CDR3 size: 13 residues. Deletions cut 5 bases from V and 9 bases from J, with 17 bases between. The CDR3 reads CSVLLSDGRPQHF. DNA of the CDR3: TGCAGCGTTTTGTTATCAGACGGACGGCCCCAGCATTTT.

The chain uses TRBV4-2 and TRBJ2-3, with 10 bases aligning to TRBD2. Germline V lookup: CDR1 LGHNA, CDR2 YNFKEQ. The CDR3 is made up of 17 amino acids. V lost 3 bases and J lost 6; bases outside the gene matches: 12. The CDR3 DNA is TGTGCCAGCAGCCATCCCTTAAGCGGGAGGGTCAGGGATACGCAGTATTTT. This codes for CASSHPLSGRVRDTQYF.

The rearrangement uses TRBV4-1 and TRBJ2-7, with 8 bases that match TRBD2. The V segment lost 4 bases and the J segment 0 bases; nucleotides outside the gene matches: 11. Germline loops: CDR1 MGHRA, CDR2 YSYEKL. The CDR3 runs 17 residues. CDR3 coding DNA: TGCGCCAGCAGCCTACCAACTAGCGGCCGTCGCTCCTACGAGCAGTACTTC. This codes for CASSLPTSGRRSYEQYF.

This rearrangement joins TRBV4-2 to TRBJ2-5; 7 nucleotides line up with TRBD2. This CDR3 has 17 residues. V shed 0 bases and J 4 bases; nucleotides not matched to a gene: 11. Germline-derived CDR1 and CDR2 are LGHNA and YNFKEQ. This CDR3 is CASSQEGLAGVGETQYF. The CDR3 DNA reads TGTGCCAGCAGCCAAGAGGGGTTGGCGGGAGTGGGAGAGACCCAGTACTTC.

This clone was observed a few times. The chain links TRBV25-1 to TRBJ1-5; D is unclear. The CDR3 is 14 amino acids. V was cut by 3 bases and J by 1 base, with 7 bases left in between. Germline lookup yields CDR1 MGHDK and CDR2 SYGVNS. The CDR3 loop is CASSDAWSNQPQHF. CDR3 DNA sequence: TGTGCCAGCAGTGATGCCTGGAGCAATCAGCCCCAGCATTTT. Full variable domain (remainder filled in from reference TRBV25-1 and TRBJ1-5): EADIYQTPRYLVIGTGKKITLECSQTMGHDKMYWYQQDPGMELHLIHYSYGVNSTEKGDLSSESTVSRIRTEHFPLTLESARPSHTSQYLCASSDAWSNQPQHFGDGTRLSIL.

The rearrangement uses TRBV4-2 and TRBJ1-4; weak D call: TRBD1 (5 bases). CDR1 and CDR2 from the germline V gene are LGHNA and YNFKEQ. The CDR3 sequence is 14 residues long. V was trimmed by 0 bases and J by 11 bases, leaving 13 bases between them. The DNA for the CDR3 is TGTGCCAGCAGCCAAGATCCTTCAGGGAGGAAACTGTTTTTT. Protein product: CASSQDPSGRKLFF.

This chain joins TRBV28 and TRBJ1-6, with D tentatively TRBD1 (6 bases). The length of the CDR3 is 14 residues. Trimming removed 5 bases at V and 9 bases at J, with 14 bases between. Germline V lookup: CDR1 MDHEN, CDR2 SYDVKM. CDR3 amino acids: CASSVQGMTSPLHF. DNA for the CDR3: TGTGCCAGCAGTGTACAGGGTATGACTTCACCCCTCCACTTT.

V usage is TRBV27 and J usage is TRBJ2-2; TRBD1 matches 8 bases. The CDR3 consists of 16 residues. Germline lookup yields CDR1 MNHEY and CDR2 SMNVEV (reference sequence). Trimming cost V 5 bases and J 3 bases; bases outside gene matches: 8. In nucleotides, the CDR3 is TGTGCCAGCAGTCCTTGGACAGGGCGAGACACCGGGGAGCTGTTTTTT. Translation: CASSPWTGRDTGELFF.

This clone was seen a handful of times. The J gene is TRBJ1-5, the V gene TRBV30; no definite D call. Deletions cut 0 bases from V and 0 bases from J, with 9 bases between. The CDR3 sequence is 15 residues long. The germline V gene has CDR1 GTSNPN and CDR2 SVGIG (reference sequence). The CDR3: CAWSVRQISNQPQHF. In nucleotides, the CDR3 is TGTGCCTGGAGTGTACGGCAGATTAGCAATCAGCCCCAGCATTTT.

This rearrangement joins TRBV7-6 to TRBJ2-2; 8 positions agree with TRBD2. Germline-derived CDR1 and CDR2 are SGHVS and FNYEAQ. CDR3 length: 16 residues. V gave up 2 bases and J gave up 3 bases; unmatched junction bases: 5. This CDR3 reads CASSLRTGGDTGELFF. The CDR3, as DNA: TGTGCCAGCAGCTTAAGGACGGGAGGGGACACCGGGGAGCTGTTTTTT.

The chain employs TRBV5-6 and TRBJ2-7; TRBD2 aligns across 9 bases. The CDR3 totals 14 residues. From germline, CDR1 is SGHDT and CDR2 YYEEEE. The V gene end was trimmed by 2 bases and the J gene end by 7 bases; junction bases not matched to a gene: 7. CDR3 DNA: TGTGCCAGCAGCTTTGCGGGAGGGCTGGGGGAGCAGTACTTC. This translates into CASSFAGGLGEQYF.

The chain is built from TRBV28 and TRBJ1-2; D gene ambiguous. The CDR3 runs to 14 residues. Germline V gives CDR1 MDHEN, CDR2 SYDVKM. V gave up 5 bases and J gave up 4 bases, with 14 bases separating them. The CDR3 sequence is CASSRVPRGYGYTF. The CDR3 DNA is TGTGCCAGCAGTCGAGTCCCACGGGGCTATGGCTACACCTTC.

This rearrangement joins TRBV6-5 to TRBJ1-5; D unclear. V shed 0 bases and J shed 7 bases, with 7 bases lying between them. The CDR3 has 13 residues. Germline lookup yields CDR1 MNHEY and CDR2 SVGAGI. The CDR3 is CASSYSAGQPQHF. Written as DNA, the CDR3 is TGTGCCAGCAGTTACTCCGCGGGCCAGCCCCAGCATTTT.

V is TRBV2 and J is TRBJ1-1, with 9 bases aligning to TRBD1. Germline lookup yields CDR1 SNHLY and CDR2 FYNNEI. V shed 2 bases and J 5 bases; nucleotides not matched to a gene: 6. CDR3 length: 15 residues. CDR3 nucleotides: TGTGCCAGCAGTGAATGGGGACAGGGATGGACTGAAGCTTTCTTT. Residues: CASSEWGQGWTEAFF.

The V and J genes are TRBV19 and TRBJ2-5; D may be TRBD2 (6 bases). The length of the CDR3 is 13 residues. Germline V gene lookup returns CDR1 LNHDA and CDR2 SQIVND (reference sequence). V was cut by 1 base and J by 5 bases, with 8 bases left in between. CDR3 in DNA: TGTGCCAGTAGTATAGGGACTACGGAGACCCAGTACTTC. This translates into CASSIGTTETQYF.

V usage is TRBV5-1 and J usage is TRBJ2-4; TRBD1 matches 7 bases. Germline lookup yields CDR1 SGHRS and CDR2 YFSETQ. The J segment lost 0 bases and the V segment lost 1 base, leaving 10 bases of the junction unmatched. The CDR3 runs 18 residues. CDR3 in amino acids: CASSLFPTGAVAKNIQYF. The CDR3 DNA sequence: TGCGCCAGCAGCTTGTTCCCAACAGGGGCTGTAGCCAAAAACATTCAGTACTTC.